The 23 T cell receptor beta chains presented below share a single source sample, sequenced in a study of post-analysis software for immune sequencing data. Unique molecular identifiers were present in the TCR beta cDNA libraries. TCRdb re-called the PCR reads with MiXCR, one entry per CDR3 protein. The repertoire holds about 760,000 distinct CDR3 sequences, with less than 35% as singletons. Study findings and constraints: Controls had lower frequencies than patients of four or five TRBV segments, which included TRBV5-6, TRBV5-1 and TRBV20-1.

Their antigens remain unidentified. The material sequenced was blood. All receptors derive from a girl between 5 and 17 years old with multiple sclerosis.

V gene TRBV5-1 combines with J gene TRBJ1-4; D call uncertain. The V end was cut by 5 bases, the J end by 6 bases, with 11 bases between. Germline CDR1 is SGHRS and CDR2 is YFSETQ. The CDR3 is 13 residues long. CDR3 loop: CASRVNSYEKLFF. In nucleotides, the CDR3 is TGCGCCAGCAGAGTCAACTCATATGAAAAACTGTTTTTT.

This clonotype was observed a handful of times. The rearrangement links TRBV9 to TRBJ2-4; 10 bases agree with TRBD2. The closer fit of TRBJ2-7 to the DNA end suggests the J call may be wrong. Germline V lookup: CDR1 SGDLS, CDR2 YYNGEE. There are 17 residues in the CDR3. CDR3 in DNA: TGTGCCAGCAGCGTAGACCCCCCTAGCGGGAGATTGGACGAGCAGTACTTC. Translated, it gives CASSVDPPSGRLDEQYF.

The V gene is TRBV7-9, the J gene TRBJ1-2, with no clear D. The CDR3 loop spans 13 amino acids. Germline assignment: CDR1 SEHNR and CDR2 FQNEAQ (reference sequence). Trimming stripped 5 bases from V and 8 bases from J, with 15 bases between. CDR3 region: CASSAERVGGYTF. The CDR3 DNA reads TGTGCCAGCAGCGCTGAAAGAGTTGGGGGCTACACCTTC.

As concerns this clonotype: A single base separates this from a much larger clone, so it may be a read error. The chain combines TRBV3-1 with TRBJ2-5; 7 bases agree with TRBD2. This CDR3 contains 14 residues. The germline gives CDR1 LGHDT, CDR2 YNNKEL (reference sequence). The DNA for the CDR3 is TGTGCCAGCCTCCGGGCTAGCGGTCAAGAGACCCTGTACTTC. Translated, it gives CASLRASGQETLYF.

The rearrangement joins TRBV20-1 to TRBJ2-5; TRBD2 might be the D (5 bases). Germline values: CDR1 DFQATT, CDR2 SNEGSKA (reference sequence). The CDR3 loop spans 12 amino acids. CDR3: CRASHTGETQYF. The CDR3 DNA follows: TGCAGGGCTTCCCATACGGGGGAGACCCAGTACTTC.

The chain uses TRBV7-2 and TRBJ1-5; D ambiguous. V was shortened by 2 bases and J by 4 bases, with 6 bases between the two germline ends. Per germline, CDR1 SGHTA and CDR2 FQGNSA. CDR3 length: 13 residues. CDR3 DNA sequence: TGTGCCAGCAGCTTATCGTGGAATCAGCCCCAGCATTTT. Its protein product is CASSLSWNQPQHF.

CDR3 sequence: CSGVWGETQYF. CDR3 DNA: TGCAGCGGGGTCTGGGGGGAGACCCAGTACTTC. The chain links TRBV20-1 to TRBJ2-5, with D tentatively TRBD1 or TRBD2 (5 bases each). Germline V gene data show CDR1 as DFQATT and CDR2 as SNEGSKA (reference sequence). The CDR3 consists of 11 residues.

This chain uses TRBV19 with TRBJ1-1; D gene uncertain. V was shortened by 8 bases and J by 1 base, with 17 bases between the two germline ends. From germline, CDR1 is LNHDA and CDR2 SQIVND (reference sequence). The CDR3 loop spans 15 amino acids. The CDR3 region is CASYPRAGKNTEAFF. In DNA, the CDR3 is TGTGCCAGTTACCCTCGGGCAGGCAAGAACACTGAAGCTTTCTTT.

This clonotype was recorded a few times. CDR3: CAGTQGVNQPQHF. The DNA for the CDR3 is TGTGCCGGTACACAGGGGGTAAATCAGCCCCAGCATTTT. The rearrangement uses TRBV2 and TRBJ1-5; 8 bases map to TRBD1. The germline V gene encodes CDR1 SNHLY and CDR2 FYNNEI. There are 13 residues in the CDR3. V shed 11 bases and J 4 bases; nucleotides not matched to a gene: 7. The whole variable domain, remainder taken from reference TRBV2 and TRBJ1-5, is EPEVTQTPSHQVTQMGQEVILRCVPISNHLYFYWYRQILGQKVEFLVSFYNNEISEKSEIFDDQFSVERPDGSNFTLKIRSTKLEDSAMYFCAGTQGVNQPQHFGDGTRLSIL.

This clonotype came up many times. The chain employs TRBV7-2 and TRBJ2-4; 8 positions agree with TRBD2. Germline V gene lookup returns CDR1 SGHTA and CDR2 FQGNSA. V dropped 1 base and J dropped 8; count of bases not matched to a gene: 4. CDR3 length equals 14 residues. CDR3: CASSLGSGMYIQYF. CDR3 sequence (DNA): TGTGCCAGCAGCTTAGGTAGCGGGATGTACATTCAGTACTTC.

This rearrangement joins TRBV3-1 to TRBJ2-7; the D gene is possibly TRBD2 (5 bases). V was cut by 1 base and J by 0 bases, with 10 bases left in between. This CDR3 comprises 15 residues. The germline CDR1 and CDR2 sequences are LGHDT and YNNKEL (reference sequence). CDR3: CASSQAPAASYEQYF. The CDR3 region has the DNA TGTGCCAGCAGCCAAGCCCCAGCGGCCTCCTACGAGCAGTACTTC.

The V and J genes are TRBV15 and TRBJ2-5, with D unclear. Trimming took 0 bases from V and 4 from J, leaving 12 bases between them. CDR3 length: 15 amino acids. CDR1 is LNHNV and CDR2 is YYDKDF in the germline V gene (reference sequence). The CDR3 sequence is CATSRDGERRETQYF. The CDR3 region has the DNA TGTGCCACCAGCAGAGATGGAGAGAGGAGAGAGACCCAGTACTTC.

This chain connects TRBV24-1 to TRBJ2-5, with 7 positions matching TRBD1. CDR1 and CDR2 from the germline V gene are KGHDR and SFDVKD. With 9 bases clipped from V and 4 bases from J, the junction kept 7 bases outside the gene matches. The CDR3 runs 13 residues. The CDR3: CATGDRVRETQYF. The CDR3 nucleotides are TGTGCCACCGGAGACAGGGTTCGAGAGACCCAGTACTTC.

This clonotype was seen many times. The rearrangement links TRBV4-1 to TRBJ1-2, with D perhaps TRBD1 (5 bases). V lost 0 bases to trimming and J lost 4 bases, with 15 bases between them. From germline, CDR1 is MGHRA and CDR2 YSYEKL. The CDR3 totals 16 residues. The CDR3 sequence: CASSQDRSPGTYGYTF. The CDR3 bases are TGCGCCAGCAGCCAAGATCGTTCCCCAGGGACCTATGGCTACACCTTC.

CDR3 in DNA: TGTGCCAGCAGCGCAGACAGGGGCACCTATGGCTACACCTTC. Translating it yields CASSADRGTYGYTF. The chain links TRBV7-8 to TRBJ1-2; 8 bases map to TRBD1. Germline values: CDR1 SGHVS, CDR2 FQNEAQ. The CDR3 is 14 amino acids. V shed 5 bases and J 4 bases; nucleotides not matched to a gene: 6.

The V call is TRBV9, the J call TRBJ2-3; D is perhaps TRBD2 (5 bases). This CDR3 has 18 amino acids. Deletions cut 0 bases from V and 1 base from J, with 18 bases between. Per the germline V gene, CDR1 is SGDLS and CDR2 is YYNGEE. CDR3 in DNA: TGTGCCAGCAGCGTAGAGACCCGTCGGAGGTCTGGCACAGATACGCAGTATTTT. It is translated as CASSVETRRRSGTDTQYF.

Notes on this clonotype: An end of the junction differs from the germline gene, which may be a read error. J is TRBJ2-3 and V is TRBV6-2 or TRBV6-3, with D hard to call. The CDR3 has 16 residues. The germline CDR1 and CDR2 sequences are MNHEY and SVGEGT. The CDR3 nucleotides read TGTGCCAGCAGTTACGGGGTAGCAGGAGCCCCAGATATGCAGTATTTT. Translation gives CASSYGVAGAPDMQYF.

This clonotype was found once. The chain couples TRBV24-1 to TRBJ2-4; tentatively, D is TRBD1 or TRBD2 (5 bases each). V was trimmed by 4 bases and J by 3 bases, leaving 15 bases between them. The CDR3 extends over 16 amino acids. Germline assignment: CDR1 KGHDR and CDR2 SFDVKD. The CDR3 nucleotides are TGTGCCACCAGTGACCCAAGGGGAGATAACAAAAACATTCAGTACTTC. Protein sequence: CATSDPRGDNKNIQYF.

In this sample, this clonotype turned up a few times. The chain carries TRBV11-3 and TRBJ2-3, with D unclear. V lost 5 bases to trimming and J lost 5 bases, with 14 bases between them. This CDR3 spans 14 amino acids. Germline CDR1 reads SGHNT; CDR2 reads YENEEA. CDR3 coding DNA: TGTGCCAGCAGCCCGGATCGGAGAGGAGATACGCAGTATTTT. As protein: CASSPDRRGDTQYF.

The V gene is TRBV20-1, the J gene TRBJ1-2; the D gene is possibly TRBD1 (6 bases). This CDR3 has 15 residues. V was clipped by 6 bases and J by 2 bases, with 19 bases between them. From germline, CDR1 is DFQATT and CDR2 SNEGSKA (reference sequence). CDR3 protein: CSADAARGGNYGYTF. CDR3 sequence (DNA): TGCAGTGCGGACGCCGCCAGGGGTGGAAACTATGGCTACACCTTC.

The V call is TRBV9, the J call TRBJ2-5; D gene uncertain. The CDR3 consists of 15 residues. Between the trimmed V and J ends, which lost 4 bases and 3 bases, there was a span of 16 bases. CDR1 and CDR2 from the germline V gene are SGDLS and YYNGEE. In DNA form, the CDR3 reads TGTGCCAGCAGCCCCCCTAGAAGTCCGGAAGAGACCCAGTACTTC. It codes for CASSPPRSPEETQYF.

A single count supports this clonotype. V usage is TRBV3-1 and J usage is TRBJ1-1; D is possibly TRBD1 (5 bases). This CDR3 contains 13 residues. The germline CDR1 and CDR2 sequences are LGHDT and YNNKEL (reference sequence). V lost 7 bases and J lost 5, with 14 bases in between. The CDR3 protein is CASKHTGGTEAFF. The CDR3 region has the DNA TGTGCCAGCAAGCATACAGGCGGGACTGAAGCTTTCTTT. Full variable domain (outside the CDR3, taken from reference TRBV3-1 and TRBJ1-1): DTAVSQTPKYLVTQMGNDKSIKCEQNLGHDTMYWYKQDSKKFLKIMFSYNNKELIINETVPNRFSPKSPDKAHLNLHINSLELGDSAVYFCASKHTGGTEAFFGQGTRLTVV.

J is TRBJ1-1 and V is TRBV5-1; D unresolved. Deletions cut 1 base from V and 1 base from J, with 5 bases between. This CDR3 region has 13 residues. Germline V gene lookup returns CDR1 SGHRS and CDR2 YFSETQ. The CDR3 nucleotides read TGCGCCAGCAGCTTGCAGGCGAACACTGAAGCTTTCTTT. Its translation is CASSLQANTEAFF.